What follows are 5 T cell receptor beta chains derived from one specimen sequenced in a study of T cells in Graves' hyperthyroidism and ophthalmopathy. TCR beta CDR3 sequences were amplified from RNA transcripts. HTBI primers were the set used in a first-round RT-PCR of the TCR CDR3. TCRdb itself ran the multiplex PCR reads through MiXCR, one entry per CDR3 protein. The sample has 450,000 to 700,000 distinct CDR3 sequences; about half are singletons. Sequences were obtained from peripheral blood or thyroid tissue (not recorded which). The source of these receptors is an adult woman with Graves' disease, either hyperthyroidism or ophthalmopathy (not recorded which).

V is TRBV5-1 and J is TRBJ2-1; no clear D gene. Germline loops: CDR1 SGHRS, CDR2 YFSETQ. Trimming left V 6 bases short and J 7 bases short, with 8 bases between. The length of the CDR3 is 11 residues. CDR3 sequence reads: CASKYGNEQFF. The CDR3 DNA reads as TGCGCCAGCAAGTACGGGAATGAGCAGTTCTTC.

The CDR3 loop is CASSARTEGAGNQPQHF. CDR3 nucleotide sequence: TGTGCCAGCAGTGCTAGAACGGAAGGGGCTGGCAATCAGCCCCAGCATTTT. The chain is built from TRBV25-1 and TRBJ1-5; D may be TRBD1 (5 bases). Trimming removed 4 bases from V and 2 bases from J, with 18 bases in between. Germline loops: CDR1 MGHDK, CDR2 SYGVNS. This CDR3 region has 17 residues. Full variable domain (missing parts from reference TRBV25-1 and TRBJ1-5): EADIYQTPRYLVIGTGKKITLECSQTMGHDKMYWYQQDPGMELHLIHYSYGVNSTEKGDLSSESTVSRIRTEHFPLTLESARPSHTSQYLCASSARTEGAGNQPQHFGDGTRLSIL.

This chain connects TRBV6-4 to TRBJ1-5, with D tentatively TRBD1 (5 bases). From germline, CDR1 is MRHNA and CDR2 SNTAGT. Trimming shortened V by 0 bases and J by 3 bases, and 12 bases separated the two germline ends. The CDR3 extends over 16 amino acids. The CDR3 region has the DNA TGTGCCAGCAGTGACTCGACGGGGGGTAACAATCAGCCCCAGCATTTT. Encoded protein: CASSDSTGGNNQPQHF.

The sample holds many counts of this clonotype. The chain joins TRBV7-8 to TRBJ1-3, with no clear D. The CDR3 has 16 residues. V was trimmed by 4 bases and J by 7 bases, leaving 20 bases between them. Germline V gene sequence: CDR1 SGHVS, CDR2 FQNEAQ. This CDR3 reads CASSSLLLGKGNTIYF. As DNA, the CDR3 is TGTGCCAGCAGCTCACTATTGTTAGGAAAAGGGAACACCATATATTTT. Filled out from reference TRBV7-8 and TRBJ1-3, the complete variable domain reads GAGVSQSPRYKVAKRGQDVALRCDPISGHVSLFWYQQALGQGPEFLTYFQNEAQLDKSGLPSDRFFAERPEGSVSTLKIQRTQQEDSAVYLCASSSLLLGKGNTIYFGEGSWLTVV.

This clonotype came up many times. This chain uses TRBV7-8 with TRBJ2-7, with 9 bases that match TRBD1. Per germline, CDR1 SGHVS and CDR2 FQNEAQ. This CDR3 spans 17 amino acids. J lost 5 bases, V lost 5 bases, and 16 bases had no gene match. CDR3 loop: CASSPPIGTGLRNEQYF. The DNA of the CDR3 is TGTGCCAGCAGCCCACCGATCGGGACAGGGTTGAGGAACGAGCAGTACTTC.